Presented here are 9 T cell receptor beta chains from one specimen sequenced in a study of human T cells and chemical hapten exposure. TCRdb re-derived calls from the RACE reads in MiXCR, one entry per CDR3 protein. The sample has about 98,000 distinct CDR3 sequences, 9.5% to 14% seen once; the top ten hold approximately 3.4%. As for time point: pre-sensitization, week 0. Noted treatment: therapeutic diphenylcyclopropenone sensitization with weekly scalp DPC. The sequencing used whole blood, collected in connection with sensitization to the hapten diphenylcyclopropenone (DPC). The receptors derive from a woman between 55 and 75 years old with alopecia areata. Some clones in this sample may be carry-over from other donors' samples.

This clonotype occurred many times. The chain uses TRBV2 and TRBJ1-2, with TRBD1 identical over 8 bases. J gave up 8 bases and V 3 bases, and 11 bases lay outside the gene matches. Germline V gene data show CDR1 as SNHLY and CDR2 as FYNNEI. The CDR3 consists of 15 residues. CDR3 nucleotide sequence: TGTGCCAGCAGTGAGTCCCGGACAGGGTGGAACGGCTACACCTTC. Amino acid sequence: CASSESRTGWNGYTF.

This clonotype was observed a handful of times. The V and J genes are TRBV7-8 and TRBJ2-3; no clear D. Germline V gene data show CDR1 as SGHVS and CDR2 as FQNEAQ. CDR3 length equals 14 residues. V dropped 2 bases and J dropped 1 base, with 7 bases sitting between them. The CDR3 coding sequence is TGTGCCAGCAGCTTATCCCACCGCACAGATACGCAGTATTTT. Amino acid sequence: CASSLSHRTDTQYF.

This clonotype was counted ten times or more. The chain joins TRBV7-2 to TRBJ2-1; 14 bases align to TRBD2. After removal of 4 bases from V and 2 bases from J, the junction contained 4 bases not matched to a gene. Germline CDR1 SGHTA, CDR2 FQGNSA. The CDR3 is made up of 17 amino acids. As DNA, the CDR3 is TGTGCCAGCAGCTGGACTAGCGGGGGGCTAACCTACAATGAGCAGTTCTTC. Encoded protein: CASSWTSGGLTYNEQFF.

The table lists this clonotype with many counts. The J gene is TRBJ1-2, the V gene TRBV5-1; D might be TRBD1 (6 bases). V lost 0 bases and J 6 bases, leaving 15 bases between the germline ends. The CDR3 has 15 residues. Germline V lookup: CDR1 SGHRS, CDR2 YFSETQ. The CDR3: CASSLAGSGTHGYTF. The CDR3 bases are TGCGCCAGCAGCTTGGCGGGATCCGGGACACATGGCTACACCTTC.

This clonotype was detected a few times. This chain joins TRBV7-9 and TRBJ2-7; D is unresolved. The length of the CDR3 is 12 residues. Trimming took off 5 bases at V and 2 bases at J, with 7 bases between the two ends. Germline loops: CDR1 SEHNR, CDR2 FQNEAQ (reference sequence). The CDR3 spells CASSPPAYEQYF. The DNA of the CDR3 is TGTGCCAGCAGCCCCCCCGCCTACGAGCAGTACTTC.

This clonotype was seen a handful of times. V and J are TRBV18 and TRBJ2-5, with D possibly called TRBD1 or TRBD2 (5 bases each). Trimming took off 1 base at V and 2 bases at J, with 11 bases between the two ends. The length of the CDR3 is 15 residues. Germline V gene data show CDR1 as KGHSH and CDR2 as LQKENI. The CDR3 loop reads CASSPQGRGQETQYF. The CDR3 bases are TGTGCCAGCTCACCACAGGGGAGAGGGCAAGAGACCCAGTACTTC.

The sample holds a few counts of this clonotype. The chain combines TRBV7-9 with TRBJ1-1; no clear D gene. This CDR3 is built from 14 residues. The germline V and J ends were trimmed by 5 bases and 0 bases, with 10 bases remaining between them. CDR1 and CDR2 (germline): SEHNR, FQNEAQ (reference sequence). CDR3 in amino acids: CASSTPALNTEAFF. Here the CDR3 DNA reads TGTGCCAGCAGCACCCCGGCCCTGAACACTGAAGCTTTCTTT.

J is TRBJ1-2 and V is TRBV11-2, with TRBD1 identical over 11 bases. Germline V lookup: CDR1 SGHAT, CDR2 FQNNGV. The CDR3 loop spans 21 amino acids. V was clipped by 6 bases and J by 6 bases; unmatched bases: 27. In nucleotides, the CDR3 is TGTGCCAGCAGACCCCGACCCTATATTGATCTTTCGGACAGGGGGCCTGATGGCTACACCTTC. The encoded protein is CASRPRPYIDLSDRGPDGYTF.

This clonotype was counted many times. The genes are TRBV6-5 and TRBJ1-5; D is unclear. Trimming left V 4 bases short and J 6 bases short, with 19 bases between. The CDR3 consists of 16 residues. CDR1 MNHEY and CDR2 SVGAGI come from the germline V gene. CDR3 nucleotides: TGTGCCAGCAGTTCCCGAGCAGGTCCACCGGGTCAGCCCCAGCATTTT. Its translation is CASSSRAGPPGQPQHF.